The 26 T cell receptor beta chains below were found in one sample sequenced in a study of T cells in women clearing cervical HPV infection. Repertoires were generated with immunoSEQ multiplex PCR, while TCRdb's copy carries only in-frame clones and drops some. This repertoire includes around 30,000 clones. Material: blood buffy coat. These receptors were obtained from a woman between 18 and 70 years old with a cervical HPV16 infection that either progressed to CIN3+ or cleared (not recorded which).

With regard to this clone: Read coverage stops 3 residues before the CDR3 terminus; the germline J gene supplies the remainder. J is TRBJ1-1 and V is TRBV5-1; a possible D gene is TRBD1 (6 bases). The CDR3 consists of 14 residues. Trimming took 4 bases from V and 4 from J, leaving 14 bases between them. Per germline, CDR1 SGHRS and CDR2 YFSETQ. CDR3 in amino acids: CASSVRGAGTEAFF. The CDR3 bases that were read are TGCGCCAGCAGCGTTCGGGGGGCAGGCACTGAA.

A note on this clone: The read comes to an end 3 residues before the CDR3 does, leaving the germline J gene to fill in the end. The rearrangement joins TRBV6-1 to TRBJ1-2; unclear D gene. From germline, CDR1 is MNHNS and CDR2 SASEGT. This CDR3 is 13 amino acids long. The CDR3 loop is CASSEKEVHDYTF. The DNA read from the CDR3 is TGTGCCAGCAGTGAAAAAGAGGTCCACGAC.

The covered CDR3 bases are TGTGCCAGCAGCCGACAGGAGGGCACTGAA. Translated, it gives CASSRQEGTE. The entire CDR3 protein reads CASSRQEGTEAFF. The rearrangement links TRBV7-7 to TRBJ1-1; weak D call: TRBD1 (6 bases). The read halts 3 residues ahead of the CDR3 end, with the missing end drawn from the germline J gene. This CDR3 has 13 residues. V shed 5 bases and J shed 4 bases, with 11 bases lying between them. CDR1 is SSHAT, CDR2 FNYEAQ, per germline (reference sequence).

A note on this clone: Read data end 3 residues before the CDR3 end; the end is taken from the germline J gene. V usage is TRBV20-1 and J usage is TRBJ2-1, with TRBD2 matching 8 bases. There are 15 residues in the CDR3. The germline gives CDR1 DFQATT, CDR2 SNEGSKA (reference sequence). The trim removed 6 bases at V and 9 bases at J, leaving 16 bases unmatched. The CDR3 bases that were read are TGCAGTGCCCCCATTTTGATAGCGGGAAGGATTGAG. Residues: CSAPILIAGRIE. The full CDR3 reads CSAPILIAGRIEQFF.

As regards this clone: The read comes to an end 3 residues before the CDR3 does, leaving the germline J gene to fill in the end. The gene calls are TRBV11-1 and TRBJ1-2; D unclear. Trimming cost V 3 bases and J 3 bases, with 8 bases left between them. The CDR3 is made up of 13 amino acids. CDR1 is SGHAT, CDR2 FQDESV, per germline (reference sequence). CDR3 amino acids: CASSFRGHYGYTF. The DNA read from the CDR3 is TGTGCCAGCAGCTTTAGAGGGCACTATGGC. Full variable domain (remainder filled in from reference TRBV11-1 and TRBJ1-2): EAEVAQSPRYKITEKSQAVAFWCDPISGHATLYWYRQILGQGPELLVQFQDESVVDDSQLPKDRFSAERLKGVDSTLKIQPAELGDSAMYLCASSFRGHYGYTFGSGTRLTVV.

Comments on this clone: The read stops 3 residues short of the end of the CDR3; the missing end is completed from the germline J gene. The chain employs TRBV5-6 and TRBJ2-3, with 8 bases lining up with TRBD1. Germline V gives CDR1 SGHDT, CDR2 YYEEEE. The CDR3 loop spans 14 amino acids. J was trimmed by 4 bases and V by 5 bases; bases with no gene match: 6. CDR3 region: CASRWTGNADTQYF. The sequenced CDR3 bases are TGTGCCAGCAGGTGGACAGGGAATGCAGATACG.

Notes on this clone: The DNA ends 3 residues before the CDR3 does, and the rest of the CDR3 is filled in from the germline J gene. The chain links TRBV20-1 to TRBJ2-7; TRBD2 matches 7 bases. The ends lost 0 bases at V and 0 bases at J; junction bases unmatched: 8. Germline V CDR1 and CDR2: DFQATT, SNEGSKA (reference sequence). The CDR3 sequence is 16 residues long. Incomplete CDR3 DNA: TGCAGTGCTAGAGATCGAGCGGGAAAGAGCTCCTACGAG. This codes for CSARDRAGKSSYE. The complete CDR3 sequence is CSARDRAGKSSYEQYF.

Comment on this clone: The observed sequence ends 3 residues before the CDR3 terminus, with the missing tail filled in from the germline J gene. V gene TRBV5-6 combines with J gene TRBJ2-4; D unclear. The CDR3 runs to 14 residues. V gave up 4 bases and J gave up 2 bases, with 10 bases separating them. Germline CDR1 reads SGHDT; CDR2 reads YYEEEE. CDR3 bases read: TGTGCCAGCAGCGACTTTGGAACCAAAAACATT. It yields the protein CASSDFGTKNI. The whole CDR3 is CASSDFGTKNIQYF.

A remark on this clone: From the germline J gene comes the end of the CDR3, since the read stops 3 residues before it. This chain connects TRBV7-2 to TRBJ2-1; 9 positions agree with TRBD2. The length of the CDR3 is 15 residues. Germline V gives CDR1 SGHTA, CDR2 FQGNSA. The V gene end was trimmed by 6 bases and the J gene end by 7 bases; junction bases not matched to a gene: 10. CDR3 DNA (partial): TGTGCCAGCAGGGAAGCGGGGGGCAAGAAAAATGAG. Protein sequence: CASREAGGKKNE. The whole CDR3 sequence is CASREAGGKKNEQFF.

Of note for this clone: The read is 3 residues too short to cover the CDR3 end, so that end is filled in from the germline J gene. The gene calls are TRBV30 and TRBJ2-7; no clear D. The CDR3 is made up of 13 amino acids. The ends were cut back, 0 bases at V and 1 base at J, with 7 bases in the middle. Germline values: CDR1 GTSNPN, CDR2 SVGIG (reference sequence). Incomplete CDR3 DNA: TGTGCCTGGAGTGTTCGCAGGTCCTACGAG. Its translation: CAWSVRRSYE. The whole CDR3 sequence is CAWSVRRSYEQYF.

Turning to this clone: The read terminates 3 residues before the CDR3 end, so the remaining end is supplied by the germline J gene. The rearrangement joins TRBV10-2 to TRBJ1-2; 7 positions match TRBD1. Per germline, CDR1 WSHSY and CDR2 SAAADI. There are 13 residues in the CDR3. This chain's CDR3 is CASSVEGAGGYTF. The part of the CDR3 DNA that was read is TGCGCCAGCAGTGTGGAGGGGGCGGGGGGC.

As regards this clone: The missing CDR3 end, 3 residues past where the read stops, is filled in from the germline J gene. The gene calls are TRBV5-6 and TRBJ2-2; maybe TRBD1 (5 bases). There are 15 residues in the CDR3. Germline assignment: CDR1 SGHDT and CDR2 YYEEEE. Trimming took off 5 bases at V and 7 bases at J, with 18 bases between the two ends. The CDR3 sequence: CASSPGRDFDGELFF. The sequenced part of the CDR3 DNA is TGTGCCAGCAGTCCAGGGCGCGATTTTGACGGGGAG. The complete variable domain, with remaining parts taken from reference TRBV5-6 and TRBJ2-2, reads DAGVTQSPTHLIKTRGQQVTLRCSPKSGHDTVSWYQQALGQGPQFIFQYYEEEERQRGNFPDRFSGHQFPNYSSELNVNALLLGDSALYLCASSPGRDFDGELFFGEGSRLTVL.

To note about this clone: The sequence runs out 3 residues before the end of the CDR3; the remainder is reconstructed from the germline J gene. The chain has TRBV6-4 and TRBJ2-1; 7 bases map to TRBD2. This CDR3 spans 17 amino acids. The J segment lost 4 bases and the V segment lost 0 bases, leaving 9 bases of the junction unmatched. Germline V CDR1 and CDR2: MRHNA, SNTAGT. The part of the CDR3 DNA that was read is TGTGCCAGCAGTGACTCCCCCTTGGCGGGAGTTTACAATGAG. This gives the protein CASSDSPLAGVYNE. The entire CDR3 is CASSDSPLAGVYNEQFF.

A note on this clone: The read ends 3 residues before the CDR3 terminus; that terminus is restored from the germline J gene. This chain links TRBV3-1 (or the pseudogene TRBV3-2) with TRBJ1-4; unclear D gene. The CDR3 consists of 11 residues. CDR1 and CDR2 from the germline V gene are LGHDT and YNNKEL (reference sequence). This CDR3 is CASSQVGELFF. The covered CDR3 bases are TGTGCCAGCAGCCAAGTCGGTGAA.

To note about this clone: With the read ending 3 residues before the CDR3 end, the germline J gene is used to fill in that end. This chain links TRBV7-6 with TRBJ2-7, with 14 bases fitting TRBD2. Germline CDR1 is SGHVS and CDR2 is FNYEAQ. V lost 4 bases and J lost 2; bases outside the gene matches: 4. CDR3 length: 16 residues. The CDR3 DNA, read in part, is TGTGCCAGCAGCTCGCGACTAGCGGGAGGGGCCTACGAG. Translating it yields CASSSRLAGGAYE. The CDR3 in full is CASSSRLAGGAYEQYF.

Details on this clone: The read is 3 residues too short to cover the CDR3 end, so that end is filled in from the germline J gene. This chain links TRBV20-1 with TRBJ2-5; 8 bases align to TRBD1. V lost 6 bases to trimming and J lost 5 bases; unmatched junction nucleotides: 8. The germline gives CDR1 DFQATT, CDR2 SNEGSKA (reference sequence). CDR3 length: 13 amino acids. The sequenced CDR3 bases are TGCAGTGCGCCGACAGGGGCTCGGGAGACC. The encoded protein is CSAPTGARET. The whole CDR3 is CSAPTGARETQYF.

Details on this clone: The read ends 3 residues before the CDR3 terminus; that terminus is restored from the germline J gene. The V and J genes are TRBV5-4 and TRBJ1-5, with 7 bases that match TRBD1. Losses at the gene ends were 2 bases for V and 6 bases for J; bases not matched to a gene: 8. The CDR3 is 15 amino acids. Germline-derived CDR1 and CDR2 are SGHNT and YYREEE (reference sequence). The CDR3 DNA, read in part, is TGTGCCAGCAGCTTCGGGACAGTCGTTTGTCAGCCC. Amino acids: CASSFGTVVCQP. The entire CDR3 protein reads CASSFGTVVCQPQHF.

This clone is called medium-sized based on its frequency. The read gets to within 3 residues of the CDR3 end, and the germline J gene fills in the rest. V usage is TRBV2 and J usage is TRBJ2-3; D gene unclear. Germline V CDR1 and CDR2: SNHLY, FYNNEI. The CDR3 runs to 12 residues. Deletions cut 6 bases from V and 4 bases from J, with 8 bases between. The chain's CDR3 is CASRRLPDTQYF. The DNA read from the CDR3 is TGTGCCAGCAGGCGGCTACCAGATACG.

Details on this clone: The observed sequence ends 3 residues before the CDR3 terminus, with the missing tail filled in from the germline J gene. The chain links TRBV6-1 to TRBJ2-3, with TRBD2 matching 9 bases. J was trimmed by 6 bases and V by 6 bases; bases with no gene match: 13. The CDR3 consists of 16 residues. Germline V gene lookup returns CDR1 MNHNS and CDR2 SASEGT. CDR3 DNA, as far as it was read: TGTGCCAGCAGGGAACTTGCGGGGGGGCCAGGTGATACG. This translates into CASRELAGGPGDT. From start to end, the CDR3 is CASRELAGGPGDTQYF.

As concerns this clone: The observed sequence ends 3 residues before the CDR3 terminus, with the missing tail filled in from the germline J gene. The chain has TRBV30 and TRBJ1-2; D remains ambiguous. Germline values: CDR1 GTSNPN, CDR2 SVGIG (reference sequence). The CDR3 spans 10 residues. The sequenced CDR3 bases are TGTGCCCTTTGGGCAGATACC. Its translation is CALWADT. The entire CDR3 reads CALWADTYTF.

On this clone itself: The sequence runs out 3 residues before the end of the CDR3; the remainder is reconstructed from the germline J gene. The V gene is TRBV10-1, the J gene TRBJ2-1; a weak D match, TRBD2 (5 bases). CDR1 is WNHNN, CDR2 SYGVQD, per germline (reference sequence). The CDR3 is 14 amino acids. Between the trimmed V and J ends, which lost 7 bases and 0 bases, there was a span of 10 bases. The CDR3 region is CASTPEGSYNEQFF. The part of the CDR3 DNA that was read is TGCGCCAGCACACCTGAGGGCTCCTACAATGAG.

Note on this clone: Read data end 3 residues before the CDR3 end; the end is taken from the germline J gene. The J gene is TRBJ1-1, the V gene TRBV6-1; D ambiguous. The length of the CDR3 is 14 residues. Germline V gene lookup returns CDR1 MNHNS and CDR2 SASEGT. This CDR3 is CASSEGGNSYEAFF. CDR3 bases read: TGTGCCAGCAGTGAAGGCGGTAACTCCTACGAG.

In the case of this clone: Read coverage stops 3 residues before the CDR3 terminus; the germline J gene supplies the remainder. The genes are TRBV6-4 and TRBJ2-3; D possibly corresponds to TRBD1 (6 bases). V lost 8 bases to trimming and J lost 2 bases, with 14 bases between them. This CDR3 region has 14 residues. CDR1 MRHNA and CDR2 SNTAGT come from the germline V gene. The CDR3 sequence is CASSETGTTDTQYF. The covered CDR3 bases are TGTGCCAGCTCCGAAACAGGGACCACAGATACG.

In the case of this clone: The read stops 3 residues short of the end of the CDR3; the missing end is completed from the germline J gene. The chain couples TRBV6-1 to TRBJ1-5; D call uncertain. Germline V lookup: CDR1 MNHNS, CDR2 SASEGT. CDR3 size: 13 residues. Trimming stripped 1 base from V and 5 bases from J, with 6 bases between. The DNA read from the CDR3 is TGTGCCAGCAGTGAAGAGGTATATCAGCCC. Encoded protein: CASSEEVYQP. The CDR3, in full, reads CASSEEVYQPQHF.

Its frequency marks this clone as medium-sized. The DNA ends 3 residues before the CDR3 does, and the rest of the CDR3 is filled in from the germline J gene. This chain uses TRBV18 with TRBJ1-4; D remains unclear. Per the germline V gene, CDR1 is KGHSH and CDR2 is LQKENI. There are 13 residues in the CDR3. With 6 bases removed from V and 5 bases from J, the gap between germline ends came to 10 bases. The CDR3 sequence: CASSNGLNEKLFF. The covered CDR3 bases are TGTGCCAGCTCTAACGGACTGAATGAAAAA.

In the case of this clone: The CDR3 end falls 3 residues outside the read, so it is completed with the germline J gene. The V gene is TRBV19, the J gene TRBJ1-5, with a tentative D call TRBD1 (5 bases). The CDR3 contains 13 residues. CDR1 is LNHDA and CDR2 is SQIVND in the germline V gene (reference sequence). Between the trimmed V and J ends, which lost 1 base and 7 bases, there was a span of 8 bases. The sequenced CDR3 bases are TGTGCCAGTAGTATAGCCCCAGGGCAGCCC. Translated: CASSIAPGQP. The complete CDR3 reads CASSIAPGQPQHF. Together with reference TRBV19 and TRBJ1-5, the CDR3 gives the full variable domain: DGGITQSPKYLFRKEGQNVTLSCEQNLNHDAMYWYRQDPGQGLRLIYYSQIVNDFQKGDIAEGYSVSREKKESFPLTVTSAQKNPTAFYLCASSIAPGQPQHFGDGTRLSIL.